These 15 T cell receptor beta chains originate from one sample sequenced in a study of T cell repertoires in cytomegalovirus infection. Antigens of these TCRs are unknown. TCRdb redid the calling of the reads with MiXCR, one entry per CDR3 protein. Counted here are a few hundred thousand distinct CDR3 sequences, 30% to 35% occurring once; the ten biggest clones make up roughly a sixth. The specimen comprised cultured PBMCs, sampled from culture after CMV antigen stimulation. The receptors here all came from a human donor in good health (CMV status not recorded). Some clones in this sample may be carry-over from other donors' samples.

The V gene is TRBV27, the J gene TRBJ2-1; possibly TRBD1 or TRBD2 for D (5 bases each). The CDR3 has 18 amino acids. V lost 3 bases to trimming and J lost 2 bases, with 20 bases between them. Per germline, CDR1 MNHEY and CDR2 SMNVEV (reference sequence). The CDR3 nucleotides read TGTGCCAGCAGTTTTCGCCCTACCGGGACCTCACCCTACAATGAGCAGTTCTTC. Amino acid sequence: CASSFRPTGTSPYNEQFF.

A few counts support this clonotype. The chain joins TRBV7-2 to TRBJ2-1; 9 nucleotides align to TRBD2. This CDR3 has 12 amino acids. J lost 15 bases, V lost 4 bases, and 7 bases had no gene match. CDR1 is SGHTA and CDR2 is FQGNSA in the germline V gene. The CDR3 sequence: CASSSREGRRFF. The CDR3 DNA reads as TGTGCCAGCAGCTCGCGGGAGGGCCGGCGGTTCTTC.

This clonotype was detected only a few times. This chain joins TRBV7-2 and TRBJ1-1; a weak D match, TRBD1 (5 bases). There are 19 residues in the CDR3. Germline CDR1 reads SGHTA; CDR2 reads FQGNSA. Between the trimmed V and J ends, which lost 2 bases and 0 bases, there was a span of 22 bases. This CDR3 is CASSLLVPKDIPMNTEAFF. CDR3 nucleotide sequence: TGTGCCAGCAGCTTATTAGTACCCAAGGACATACCGATGAACACTGAAGCTTTCTTT. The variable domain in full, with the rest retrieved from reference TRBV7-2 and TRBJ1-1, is GAGVSQSPSNKVTEKGKDVELRCDPISGHTALYWYRQSLGQGLEFLIYFQGNSAPDKSGLPSDRFSAERTGGSVSTLTIQRTQQEDSAVYLCASSLLVPKDIPMNTEAFFGQGTRLTVV.

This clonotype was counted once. The DNA for the CDR3 is TGTGCCAGCAGAAACAGGGTGTCCTACAATGAGCAGTTCTTC. This sequence encodes CASRNRVSYNEQFF. This chain connects TRBV28 to TRBJ2-1, with D perhaps matching TRBD1 (6 bases). Germline V gene data show CDR1 as MDHEN and CDR2 as SYDVKM. V was cut by 6 bases and J by 1 base, with 10 bases left in between. This CDR3 has 14 amino acids. The entire variable domain, with the rest obtained from reference TRBV28 and TRBJ2-1, is as follows: DVKVTQSSRYLVKRTGEKVFLECVQDMDHENMFWYRQDPGLGLRLIYFSYDVKMKEKGDIPEGYSVSREKKERFSLILESASTNQTSMYLCASRNRVSYNEQFFGPGTRLTVL.

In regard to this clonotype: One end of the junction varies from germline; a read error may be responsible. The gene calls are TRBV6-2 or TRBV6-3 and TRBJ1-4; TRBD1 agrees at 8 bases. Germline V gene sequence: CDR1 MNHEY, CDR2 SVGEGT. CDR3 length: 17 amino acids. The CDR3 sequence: CASSYPKPGQAKEKLFF. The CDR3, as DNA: TGTGCCAGCAGTTACCCCAAACCGGGACAGGCTAAAGAAAAACTGTTTTTT.

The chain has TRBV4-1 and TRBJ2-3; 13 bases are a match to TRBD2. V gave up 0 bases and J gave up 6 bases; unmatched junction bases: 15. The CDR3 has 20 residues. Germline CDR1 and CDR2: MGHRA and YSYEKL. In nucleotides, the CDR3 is TGCGCCAGCAGCCAAGATCTCCAACTAGCGGGAGGGGCAATAAGGGATACGCAGTATTTT. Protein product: CASSQDLQLAGGAIRDTQYF.

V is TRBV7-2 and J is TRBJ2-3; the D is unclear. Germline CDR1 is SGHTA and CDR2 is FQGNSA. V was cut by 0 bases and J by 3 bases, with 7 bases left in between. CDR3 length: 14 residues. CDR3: CASSLAHLTDTQYF. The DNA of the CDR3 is TGTGCCAGCAGCTTAGCGCATTTGACAGATACGCAGTATTTT.

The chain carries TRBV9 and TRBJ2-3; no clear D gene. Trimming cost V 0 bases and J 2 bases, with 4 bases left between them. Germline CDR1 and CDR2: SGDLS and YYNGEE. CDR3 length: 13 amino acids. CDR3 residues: CASSVVVTDTQYF. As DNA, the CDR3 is TGTGCCAGCAGCGTAGTGGTCACAGATACGCAGTATTTT.

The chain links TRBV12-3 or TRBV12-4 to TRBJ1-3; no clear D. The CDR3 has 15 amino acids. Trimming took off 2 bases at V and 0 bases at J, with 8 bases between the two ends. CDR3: CASSLKTSSGNTIYF. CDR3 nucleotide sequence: TGTGCCAGCAGTTTAAAGACGAGCTCTGGAAACACCATATATTTT.

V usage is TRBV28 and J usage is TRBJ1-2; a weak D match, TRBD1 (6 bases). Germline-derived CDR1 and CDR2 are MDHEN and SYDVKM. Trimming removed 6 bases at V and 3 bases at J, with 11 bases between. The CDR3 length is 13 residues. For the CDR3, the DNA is TGTGCCAGCAGGGACAGAGCCTACTATGGCTACACCTTC. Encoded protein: CASRDRAYYGYTF.

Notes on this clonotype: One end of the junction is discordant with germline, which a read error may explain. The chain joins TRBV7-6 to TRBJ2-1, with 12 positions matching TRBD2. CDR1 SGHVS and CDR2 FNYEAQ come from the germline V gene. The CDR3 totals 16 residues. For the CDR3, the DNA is TGTGCCAGCAGACAGACTAGCGGGAGCTCCTACAATGAGGAGTTCTTC. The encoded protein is CASRQTSGSSYNEEFF.

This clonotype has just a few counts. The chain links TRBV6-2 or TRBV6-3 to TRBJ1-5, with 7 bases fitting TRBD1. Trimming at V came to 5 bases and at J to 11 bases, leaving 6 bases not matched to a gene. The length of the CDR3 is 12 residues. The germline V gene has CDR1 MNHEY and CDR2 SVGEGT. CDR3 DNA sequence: TGTGCCAGCAGTAGGGACAGCCCGGCCCAGCATTTT. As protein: CASSRDSPAQHF.

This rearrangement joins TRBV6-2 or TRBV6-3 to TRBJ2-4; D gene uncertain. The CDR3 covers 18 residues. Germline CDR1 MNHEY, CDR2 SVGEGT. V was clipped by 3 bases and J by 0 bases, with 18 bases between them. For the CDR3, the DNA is TGTGCCAGCAGTTATGATGCCGGCCCCCCCGGAGCCAAAAACATTCAGTACTTC. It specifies CASSYDAGPPGAKNIQYF.

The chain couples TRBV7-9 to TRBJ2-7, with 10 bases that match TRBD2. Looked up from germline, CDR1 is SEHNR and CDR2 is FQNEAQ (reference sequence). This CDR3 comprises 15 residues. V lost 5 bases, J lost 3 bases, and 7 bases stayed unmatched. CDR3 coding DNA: TGTGCCAGCAGCAAGACTAGCGGGTTTGACTACGAGCAGTACGTC. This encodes CASSKTSGFDYEQYV.

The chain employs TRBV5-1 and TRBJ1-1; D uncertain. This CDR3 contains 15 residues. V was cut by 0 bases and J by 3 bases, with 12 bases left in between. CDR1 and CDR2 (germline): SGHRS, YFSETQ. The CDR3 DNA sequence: TGCGCCAGCAGCTTGGGAGGTGGGAGCGACACTGAAGCTTTCTTT. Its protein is CASSLGGGSDTEAFF. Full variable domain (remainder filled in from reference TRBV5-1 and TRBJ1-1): KAGVTQTPRYLIKTRGQQVTLSCSPISGHRSVSWYQQTPGQGLQFLFEYFSETQRNKGNFPGRFSGRQFSNSRSEMNVSTLELGDSALYLCASSLGGGSDTEAFFGQGTRLTVV.